This T cell receptor (beta chain) derives from a study of CD8+ T cells in alopecia areata. V shed 5 bases and J shed 0 bases, with 23 bases lying between them. The CDR3 is made up of 18 amino acids. CDR1 and CDR2 (germline): MNHEY, SMNVEV (reference sequence). Following extraction, RNA underwent reverse transcription to cDNA, which served as the sequencing template. Here immunoSEQ multiplex PCR was the method, and the copy in TCRdb shows in-frame clones only, minus some. The repertoire holds over 150,000 clones, with approximately 57% as singletons. Sample treatment: oral pan-JAK inhibitor, 5-10 mg twice daily.

This sequence originates from a human donor with alopecia areata. The sample in question was CD4+ T cells sorted from blood, obtained at week 24, from a patient treated with tofacitinib. The V and J genes are TRBV27 and TRBJ2-7, with D perhaps matching TRBD2 (5 bases). CDR3: CASSPTVFSEAFSYEQYF. In DNA, the CDR3 is TGTGCCAGCAGTCCCACCGTATTCTCGGAGGCTTTCTCCTACGAGCAGTACTTC.